This paragraph reports one T cell receptor beta chain. Its target is unknown. V shed 10 bases, J shed 3 bases, and the junction held 10 bases outside the gene matches. Germline lookup yields CDR1 SGHTA and CDR2 FQGNSA. This CDR3 region has 14 residues. The data are from a study of cytomegalovirus exposure and HLA in healthy donors. PCR involved 60 Vbeta and 13 Jbeta primers. Profiled with immunoSEQ multiplex PCR; TCRdb holds only in-frame clones, not every one. The top ten hold around 4.8% of the sample, which has approximately 200,000 clones, about 80% seen once. Study results and limitations: Earlier findings revealed that most TCR beta V segments proved productive either about 87% or about 30% of the time.

Sequencing was done on a sample of PBMCs. This receptor was identified in a woman in her 30s in good health and CMV-seropositive. The rearrangement links TRBV7-2 to TRBJ2-3, with TRBD2 matching 7 bases. The DNA for the CDR3 is TGTGCCACCAAGACTAGCCGAAGTACAGATACGCAGTATTTT. Translation gives CATKTSRSTDTQYF. The complete variable domain, with remaining parts taken from reference TRBV7-2 and TRBJ2-3, reads GAGVSQSPSNKVTEKGKDVELRCDPISGHTALYWYRQSLGQGLEFLIYFQGNSAPDKSGLPSDRFSAERTGGSVSTLTIQRTQQEDSAVYLCATKTSRSTDTQYFGPGTRLTVL.